Listed below are T cell receptor beta chains from one sample, sequenced in a study of T cell responses to AZD1222 COVID-19 vaccine. The method was immunoSEQ multiplex PCR; TCRdb's version includes in-frame clones alone and lacks a portion of them. In the table there are tens of thousands of clones, roughly 84% of which are singletons. Here the sequenced sample was peripheral blood, taken on day 0 of AZD1222 vaccination. All receptors come from an adult in good health. The CDR3 runs from the conserved cysteine through the conserved F or W. D genes are given only for firm matches. The size field is filled for only some rows; it gives once, few, many or a size class.

V: TRBV27; size: .; J: TRBJ1-1; D: TRBD1; DNA: TGTGCCAGCAGTTTATCATGGACAGGGGGCACTGAAGCTTTCTTT; CDR3: CASSLSWTGGTEAFF
V: TRBV5-5; size: .; J: TRBJ1-4; D: .; DNA: TGTGCCAGCAGCTTGGATGTTGGGGGCCCTGAGCTGTTTTTT; CDR3: CASSLDVGGPELFF
V: TRBV7-6; size: .; J: TRBJ1-4; D: .; DNA: TGTGCCAGCAGCTTAGGTCCAGCTAATAATGAAAAACTGTTTTTT; CDR3: CASSLGPANNEKLFF
V: TRBV5-4; size: .; J: TRBJ1-2; D: .; DNA: TGTGCCAGCAGCCTTAACACCGGGGGGGATGGCTACACCTTC; CDR3: CASSLNTGGDGYTF
V: TRBV7-9; size: once; J: TRBJ1-1; D: .; DNA: TGTGCCAGCAGCGAGGGCCTAGCGAACACTGAAGCTTTCTTT; CDR3: CASSEGLANTEAFF
V: TRBV30; size: .; J: TRBJ2-1; D: .; DNA: TGTGCCTGGAGGGAATCGGGTAGGAATGAGCAGTTCTTC; CDR3: CAWRESGRNEQFF
V: TRBV6-1; size: .; J: TRBJ2-5; D: .; DNA: TGTGCCAGCAGTGATTTAGGGACAGAGACCCAGTACTTC; CDR3: CASSDLGTETQYF
V: TRBV12-5; size: .; J: TRBJ1-1; D: .; DNA: TGTGCTAGTGGTTTGGGTGGGAACACTGAAGCTTTCTTT; CDR3: CASGLGGNTEAFF
V: TRBV5-5; size: .; J: TRBJ2-3; D: .; DNA: TGTGCCAGCAGCTTGGTACGGGTCCTAAACACAGATACGCAGTATTTT; CDR3: CASSLVRVLNTDTQYF
V: TRBV5-8; size: .; J: TRBJ1-2; D: .; DNA: TGTGCCAGCAGCTTGGCGGGCGCCAGGAACTATGGCTACACCTTC; CDR3: CASSLAGARNYGYTF
V: TRBV6-1; size: .; J: TRBJ1-3; D: .; DNA: TGTGCCAGCAGTGAAGCGTTGGCAGCCGGAAACACCATATATTTT; CDR3: CASSEALAAGNTIYF
V: TRBV27; size: .; J: TRBJ1-2; D: TRBD1; DNA: TGTGCCAGCAGACCCGGGACAGGGGAGAGCTATGGCTACACCTTC; CDR3: CASRPGTGESYGYTF
V: TRBV7-6; size: few; J: TRBJ2-3; D: TRBD2; DNA: TGTGCCAGCAGCTTAGGGGGGACTAGCTTTGATACGCAGTATTTT; CDR3: CASSLGGTSFDTQYF
V: TRBV28; size: .; J: TRBJ1-6; D: TRBD1; DNA: TGTGCCAGCAGTTTGGGGACAGGGGGCCTCTCCTATAATTCACCCCTCCACTTT; CDR3: CASSLGTGGLSYNSPLHF
V: TRBV5-1; size: .; J: TRBJ2-7; D: TRBD2; DNA: TGCGCCAGCACCAGGGAGGGGTCCAACCCCTACGAGCAGTACTTC; CDR3: CASTREGSNPYEQYF
V: TRBV6-5; size: few; J: TRBJ2-7; D: .; DNA: TGTGCCAGCAGCTCCTCGGGAACCGGGGCCTACGAGCAGTACTTC; CDR3: CASSSSGTGAYEQYF
V: TRBV30; size: once; J: TRBJ1-2; D: .; DNA: TGTGCCTGGAGCTTAGGGAACTATGGCTACACCTTC; CDR3: CAWSLGNYGYTF
V: TRBV29-1; size: .; J: TRBJ1-1; D: .; DNA: TGCAGCGTTGAAGTATCACAGAACACTGAAGCTTTCTTT; CDR3: CSVEVSQNTEAFF
V: TRBV11-2; size: .; J: TRBJ1-6; D: .; DNA: TGTGCCAGCAGCTTAGTGGTGAATTCACCCCTCCACTTT; CDR3: CASSLVVNSPLHF
V: TRBV7-9; size: .; J: TRBJ1-4; D: TRBD1; DNA: TGTGCCAGCAGCCGACAGGGGGCTGATGAAAAACTGTTTTTT; CDR3: CASSRQGADEKLFF
V: TRBV5-1; size: .; J: TRBJ2-1; D: TRBD2; DNA: TGCGCCAGCAGCCCCGGGACTAGCGGACCCTACAATGAGCAGTTCTTC; CDR3: CASSPGTSGPYNEQFF
V: TRBV19; size: .; J: TRBJ2-5; D: TRBD1; DNA: TGTGCCAGTAGACGAACAGGGGTCCAAGAGACCCAGTACTTC; CDR3: CASRRTGVQETQYF
V: TRBV27; size: .; J: TRBJ1-6; D: .; DNA: TGTGCCAGCTCTAATGGAGTGGGGGCACGGTCACCCCTCCACTTT; CDR3: CASSNGVGARSPLHF
V: TRBV29-1; size: .; J: TRBJ1-1; D: .; DNA: TGCAGCGTTGCGCCTCCCCCACTGAGCACTGAAGCTTTCTTT; CDR3: CSVAPPPLSTEAFF
V: TRBV11-3; size: .; J: TRBJ1-4; D: .; DNA: TGTGCCAGCAGCTTAGTTAATGAAAAACTGTTTTTT; CDR3: CASSLVNEKLFF
V: TRBV20-1; size: .; J: TRBJ1-1; D: .; DNA: TGCAGTGCTAGTACAGCTTTGAACACTGAAGCTTTCTTT; CDR3: CSASTALNTEAFF